This T cell receptor beta chain was obtained from a study of blood T cell repertoires in COVID-19. The CDR3 sequence is 14 residues long. Trimming removed 5 bases at V and 5 bases at J, with 16 bases between. CDR1 and CDR2 from the germline V gene are SGHRS and YFSETQ. Some clones are missing from TCRdb's copy, which holds only in-frame ones; the method was immunoSEQ multiplex PCR. Seen here are more than 200,000 clones, 80% to 85% observed once, and the top ten hold under 5.5%. The TCR comes from a man aged 55 to 69 with acute or convalescent COVID-19. Sample: peripheral blood. The chain carries TRBV5-1 and TRBJ2-5, with D unclear. CDR3: CASSLATIGETQYF. The CDR3 coding sequence is TGCGCCAGCAGTCTTGCCACCATCGGGGAGACCCAGTACTTC. The whole variable domain, remainder taken from reference TRBV5-1 and TRBJ2-5, is KAGVTQTPRYLIKTRGQQVTLSCSPISGHRSVSWYQQTPGQGLQFLFEYFSETQRNKGNFPGRFSGRQFSNSRSEMNVSTLELGDSALYLCASSLATIGETQYFGPGTRLLVL.